Shown below are 7 T cell receptor beta chains from a single sample sequenced in a study of blood T cells in healthy people across ages. Using a J-beta primer mix together with a sample-barcoded 5' primer, a second PCR was run for roughly 6 to 11 cycles. TCRdb used MiXCR to reprocess the 5' RACE reads, holding one entry per CDR3 protein. The sample carries over a million distinct CDR3 sequences, under 30% recorded once. Separately, the same data were catalogued under a study of T cells of mothers and their children.

Material: blood. These receptors were collected from a girl between 2 and 10 years old in good health.

This clonotype showed up just once. This chain connects TRBV7-9 to TRBJ1-2; 7 nucleotides match TRBD1. CDR3 length equals 15 residues. V lost 5 bases to trimming and J lost 8 bases; unmatched junction nucleotides: 14. The germline V gene has CDR1 SEHNR and CDR2 FQNEAQ (reference sequence). This CDR3 is CASSATRQGLNGYTF. CDR3 sequence (DNA): TGTGCCAGCAGCGCGACCCGACAGGGACTGAACGGCTACACCTTC.

This clonotype appeared a few times. The rearrangement joins TRBV11-2 to TRBJ2-3, with D tentatively TRBD1 (6 bases). The germline V gene encodes CDR1 SGHAT and CDR2 FQNNGV. This CDR3 has 16 residues. V lost 5 bases and J 2 bases, leaving 17 bases between the germline ends. The CDR3 DNA sequence: TGTGCCAGCAGCCCAACAACCCGGGACAACACAGATACGCAGTATTTT. It encodes CASSPTTRDNTDTQYF.

This clonotype was detected only a few times. The V gene is TRBV28, the J gene TRBJ1-5; D uncertain. This CDR3 contains 14 residues. Trimming removed 8 bases at V and 4 bases at J, with 15 bases between. From germline, CDR1 is MDHEN and CDR2 SYDVKM. CDR3 sequence reads: CASSRVSGNQPQHF. The CDR3 coding sequence is TGTGCCAGCTCAAGGGTATCGGGGAATCAGCCCCAGCATTTT.

This clonotype was picked up a small number of times. The V call is TRBV20-1, the J call TRBJ1-2; maybe TRBD1 (6 bases). V was trimmed by 1 base and J by 3 bases, leaving 6 bases between them. The length of the CDR3 is 12 residues. From germline, CDR1 is DFQATT and CDR2 SNEGSKA (reference sequence). The CDR3 reads CSARAGDYGYTF. CDR3 nucleotides: TGCAGTGCTAGAGCAGGGGACTATGGCTACACCTTC.

This clonotype was detected only a few times. The rearrangement joins TRBV24-1 to TRBJ1-5; 8 bases fit TRBD1. Germline CDR1 and CDR2: KGHDR and SFDVKD. This CDR3 is 13 amino acids long. Trimming cost V 8 bases and J 4 bases; bases outside gene matches: 3. This CDR3 reads CATTGGANQPQHF. DNA for the CDR3: TGTGCCACCACAGGGGGCGCAAATCAGCCCCAGCATTTT.

The genes are TRBV20-1 and TRBJ1-4; D uncertain. This CDR3 is built from 15 residues. Germline lookup yields CDR1 DFQATT and CDR2 SNEGSKA (reference sequence). The ends were cut back, 3 bases at V and 0 bases at J, with 11 bases in the middle. The CDR3 sequence: CSASTAPATNEKLFF. The DNA of the CDR3 is TGCAGTGCTAGTACTGCACCAGCAACTAATGAAAAACTGTTTTTT.

The CDR3 sequence: CSARGSGNYEQYF. CDR3 coding DNA: TGCAGTGCTAGAGGGTCAGGGAACTACGAGCAGTACTTC. The gene calls are TRBV20-1 and TRBJ2-5, with a tentative D call TRBD1 (5 bases). The end of the DNA fits TRBJ2-7 better, so the J call may be wrong. CDR1 is DFQATT, CDR2 SNEGSKA, per germline (reference sequence). The CDR3 is 13 residues long.